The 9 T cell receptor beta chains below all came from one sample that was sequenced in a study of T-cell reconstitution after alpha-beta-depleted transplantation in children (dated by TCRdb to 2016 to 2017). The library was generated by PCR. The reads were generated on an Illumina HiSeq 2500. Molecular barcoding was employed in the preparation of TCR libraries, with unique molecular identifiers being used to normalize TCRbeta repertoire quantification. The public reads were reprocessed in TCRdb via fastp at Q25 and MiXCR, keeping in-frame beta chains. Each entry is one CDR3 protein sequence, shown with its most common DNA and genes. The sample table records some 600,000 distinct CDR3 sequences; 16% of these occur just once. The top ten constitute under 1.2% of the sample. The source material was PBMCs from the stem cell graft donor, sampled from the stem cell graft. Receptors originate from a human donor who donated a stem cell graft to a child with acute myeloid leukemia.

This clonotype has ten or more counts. CDR3 sequence reads: CSASWRYEQFF. For the CDR3, the DNA is TGCAGTGCTTCTTGGAGGTATGAGCAGTTCTTC. The chain combines TRBV20-1 with TRBJ2-1, with a weak D call TRBD2 (5 bases). This CDR3 has 11 residues. V was clipped by 5 bases and J by 8 bases, with 10 bases between them. Germline loops: CDR1 DFQATT, CDR2 SNEGSKA (reference sequence).

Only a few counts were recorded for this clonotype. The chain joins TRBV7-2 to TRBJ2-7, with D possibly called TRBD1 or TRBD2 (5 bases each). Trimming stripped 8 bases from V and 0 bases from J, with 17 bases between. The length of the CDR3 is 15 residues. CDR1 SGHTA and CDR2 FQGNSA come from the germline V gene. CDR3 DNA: TGTGCCAGCGCCACCTTTCGGGACCGCTCCTACGAGCAGTACTTC. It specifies CASATFRDRSYEQYF.

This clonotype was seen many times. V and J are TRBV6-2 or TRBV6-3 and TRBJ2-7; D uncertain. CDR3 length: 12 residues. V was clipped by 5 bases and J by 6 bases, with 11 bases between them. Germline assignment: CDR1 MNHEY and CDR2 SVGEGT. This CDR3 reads CASSTLQLEQYF. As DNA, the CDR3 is TGTGCCAGCAGTACTTTACAGCTCGAGCAGTACTTC.

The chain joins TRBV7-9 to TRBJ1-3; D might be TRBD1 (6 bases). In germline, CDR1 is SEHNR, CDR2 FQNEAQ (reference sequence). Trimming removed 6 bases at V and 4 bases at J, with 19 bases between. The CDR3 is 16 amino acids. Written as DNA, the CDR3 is TGTGCCAGCAGGCCCAAGGGTCAGGGGAGAGGAAACACCATATATTTT. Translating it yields CASRPKGQGRGNTIYF.

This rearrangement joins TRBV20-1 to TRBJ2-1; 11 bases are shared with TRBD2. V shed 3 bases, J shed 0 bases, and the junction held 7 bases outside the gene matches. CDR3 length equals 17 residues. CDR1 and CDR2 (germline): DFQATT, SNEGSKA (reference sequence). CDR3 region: CSASPSGGLFSYNEQFF. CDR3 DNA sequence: TGCAGTGCTAGCCCTAGCGGGGGGTTATTCTCCTACAATGAGCAGTTCTTC.

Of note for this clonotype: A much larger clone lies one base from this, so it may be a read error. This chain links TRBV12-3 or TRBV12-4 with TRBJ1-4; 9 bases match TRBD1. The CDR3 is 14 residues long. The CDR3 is CASRPGQGTEQLFF. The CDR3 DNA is TGTGCCAGCCGACCGGGACAGGGCACTGAACAACTGTTTTTT.

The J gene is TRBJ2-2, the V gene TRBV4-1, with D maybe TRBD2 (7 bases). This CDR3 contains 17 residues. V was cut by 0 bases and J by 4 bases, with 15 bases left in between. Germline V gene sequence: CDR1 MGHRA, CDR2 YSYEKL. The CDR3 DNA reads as TGCGCCAGCAGCCAAGATAGGGGGGGTGCGAGCACCGGGGAGCTGTTTTTT. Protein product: CASSQDRGGASTGELFF.

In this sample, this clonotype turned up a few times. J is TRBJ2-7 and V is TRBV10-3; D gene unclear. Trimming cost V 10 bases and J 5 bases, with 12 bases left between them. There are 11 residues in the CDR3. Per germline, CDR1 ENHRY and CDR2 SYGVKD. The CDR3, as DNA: TGTGCCACCAAGGGCATCCACGAGCAGTACTTC. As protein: CATKGIHEQYF.

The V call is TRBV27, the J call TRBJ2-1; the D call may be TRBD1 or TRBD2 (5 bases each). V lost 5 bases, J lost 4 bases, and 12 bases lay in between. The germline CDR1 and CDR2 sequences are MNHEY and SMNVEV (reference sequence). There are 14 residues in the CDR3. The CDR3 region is CASSNPGLYNEQFF. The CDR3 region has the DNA TGTGCCAGCAGTAACCCGGGGCTATACAATGAGCAGTTCTTC.